Below, one TCR beta chain is given with its context. The germline CDR1 and CDR2 sequences are DFQATT and SNEGSKA (reference sequence). The V end lost 5 bases, the J end lost 8 bases, and 13 bases lay between the germline ends. The CDR3 runs to 12 residues. The data belong to a study of identical twins' blood T cells. TCRdb re-called the 5' RACE reads through MiXCR, storing one row per CDR3 protein. The sample lists 350,000 to 400,000 distinct CDR3 sequences, 28% seen once, with around 5.6% in the top ten. Sequencing was done on a sample of PBMCs. The TCR sequence derives from a woman aged 18-55 years in good health. The chain employs TRBV20-1 and TRBJ2-1; D gene unclear. CDR3 in DNA: TGCAGTGCTTCCCGAACACACGATGAGCAGTTCTTC. Amino acids: CSASRTHDEQFF.